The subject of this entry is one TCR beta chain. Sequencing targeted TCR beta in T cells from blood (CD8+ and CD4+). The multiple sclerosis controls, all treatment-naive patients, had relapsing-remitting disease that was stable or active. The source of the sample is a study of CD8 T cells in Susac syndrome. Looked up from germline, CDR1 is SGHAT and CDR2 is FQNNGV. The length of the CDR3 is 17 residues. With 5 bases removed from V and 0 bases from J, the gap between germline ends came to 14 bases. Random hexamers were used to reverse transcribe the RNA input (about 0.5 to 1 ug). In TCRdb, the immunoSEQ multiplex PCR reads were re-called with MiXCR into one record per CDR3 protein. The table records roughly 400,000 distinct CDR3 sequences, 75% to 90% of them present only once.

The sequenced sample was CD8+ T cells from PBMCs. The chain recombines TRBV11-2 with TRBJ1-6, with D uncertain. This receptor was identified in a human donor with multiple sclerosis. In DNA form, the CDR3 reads TGTGCCAGCAGCGAAAGAGTAGGGAGCTCCTATAATTCACCCCTCCACTTT. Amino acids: CASSERVGSSYNSPLHF.